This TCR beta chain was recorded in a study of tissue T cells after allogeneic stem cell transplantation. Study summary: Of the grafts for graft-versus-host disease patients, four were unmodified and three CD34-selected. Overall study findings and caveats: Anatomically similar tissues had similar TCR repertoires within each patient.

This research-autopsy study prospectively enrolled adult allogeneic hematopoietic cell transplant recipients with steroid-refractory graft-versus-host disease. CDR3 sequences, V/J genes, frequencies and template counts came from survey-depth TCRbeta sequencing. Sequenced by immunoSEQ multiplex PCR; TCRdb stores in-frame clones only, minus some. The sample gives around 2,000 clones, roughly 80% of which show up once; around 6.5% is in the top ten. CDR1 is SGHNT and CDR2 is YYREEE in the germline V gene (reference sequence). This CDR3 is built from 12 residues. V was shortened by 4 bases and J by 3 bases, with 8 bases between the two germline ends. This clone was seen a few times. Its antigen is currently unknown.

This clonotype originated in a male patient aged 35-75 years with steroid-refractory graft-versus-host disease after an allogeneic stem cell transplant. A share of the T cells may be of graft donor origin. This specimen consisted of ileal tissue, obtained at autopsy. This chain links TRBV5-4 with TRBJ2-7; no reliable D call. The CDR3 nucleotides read TGTGCCAGCAGCACGGTGGACTACGAGCAGTACTTC. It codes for CASSTVDYEQYF.